This is a list of T cell receptor beta chains from one sample in a study of blood T cells in healthy people across ages. TCRdb re-called the 5' RACE reads through MiXCR, storing one row per CDR3 protein. The table has about 1.5 million distinct CDR3 sequences, about 43% seen once; the top ten hold roughly 7.9%. Sequences were obtained from blood. Every receptor here comes from a young woman in good health. The CDR3 runs from the conserved cysteine through the conserved F or W. The D gene is left open where the match is weak. For some rows the clone size is stated as once, few or many, or as a class when expanded; others skip it.

TRBV18,TRBJ1-2,TRBD1,-,CASSAGTGINYGYTF,TGTGCCAGCTCAGCGGGGACAGGGATTAACTATGGCTACACCTTC
TRBV20-1,TRBJ2-7,-,-,CSAPTQGTYEQYF,TGCAGTGCCCCGACGCAGGGAACCTACGAGCAGTACTTC
TRBV7-9,TRBJ2-3,-,-,CASPVMGGSSTDTQYF,TGTGCCAGCCCGGTGATGGGCGGTTCTAGCACAGATACGCAGTATTTT
TRBV5-1,TRBJ2-7,-,-,CASSPLDIFTYEQYF,TGCGCCAGCAGCCCCTTGGACATCTTCACCTACGAGCAGTACTTC
TRBV25-1,TRBJ2-7,TRBD2,-,CASSGQRDIAYKQYF,TGTGCCAGCAGTGGTCAGCGGGATATCGCCTACAAGCAGTACTTC
TRBV4-3,TRBJ2-7,TRBD1,-,CASSHGPGQGTYEQYF,TGCGCCAGCAGCCATGGACCGGGACAGGGAACCTACGAGCAGTACTTC
TRBV12-3/TRBV12-4,TRBJ1-6,TRBD1,few,CASSRGQGTSPLHF,TGTGCCAGCAGCCGGGGACAGGGCACTTCACCCCTCCACTTT
TRBV13,TRBJ1-2,-,-,CASSLDTELYGHTF,TGTGCCAGCAGCTTAGACACAGAGCTCTATGGCCACACCTTC
TRBV20-1,TRBJ2-3,-,-,CSALSTADDTQYF,TGCAGTGCCCTCTCGACTGCCGACGATACGCAGTATTTT
TRBV7-3,TRBJ2-4,TRBD2,-,CASSLAASGGVKVKNIQYF,TGTGCCAGCAGCTTAGCGGCTAGCGGGGGGGTTAAGGTCAAAAACATTCAGTACTTC
TRBV5-1,TRBJ1-5,-,once,CASSSLRGQQNQPQHF,TGCGCCAGCAGCTCGTTACGTGGACAGCAAAATCAGCCCCAGCATTTT
TRBV28,TRBJ1-5,-,-,CASTVSSYSNQPQHF,TGTGCCAGCACCGTGTCCAGTTATAGCAATCAGCCCCAGCATTTT
TRBV3-1,TRBJ2-1,-,-,CASSQRGFNEQFF,TGTGCCAGCAGCCAGAGAGGGTTTAATGAGCAGTTCTTC
TRBV6-5,TRBJ2-1,-,few,CASSYVNNEQFF,TGTGCCAGCAGTTACGTGAACAATGAGCAGTTCTTC
TRBV4-2,TRBJ1-4,-,-,CASSQGTGFNEKLFF,TGTGCCAGCAGCCAGGGGACGGGATTTAATGAAAAACTGTTTTTT
TRBV20-1,TRBJ2-7,-,-,CSARDIDRSSYNEQYF,TGCAGTGCTAGAGACATCGATCGGTCCTCCTACAATGAGCAGTACTTC
TRBV2,TRBJ2-1,-,few,CASKRLNEQFF,TGTGCCAGCAAACGTCTCAATGAGCAGTTCTTC
TRBV4-1,TRBJ2-3,TRBD2,many,CASSRASGGSNTDTQYF,TGCGCCAGCAGCCGCGCTAGCGGGGGCTCTAACACAGATACGCAGTATTTT
TRBV4-2,TRBJ2-3,TRBD2,-,CASSKGLAGGPQDTQYF,TGTGCCAGCAGCAAGGGACTAGCGGGGGGGCCGCAAGATACGCAGTATTTT
TRBV7-9,TRBJ2-1,-,-,CASSLIGSGDNEQFF,TGTGCCAGCAGCTTGATTGGGTCGGGGGACAATGAGCAGTTCTTC
TRBV7-6,TRBJ2-1,-,-,CASSARLVPPQFF,TGTGCCAGCAGCGCCCGACTTGTCCCCCCCCAGTTCTTC
TRBV11-2,TRBJ2-7,-,-,CASSLEGTNPYEQYF,TGTGCCAGCAGCTTAGAGGGGACCAACCCCTACGAGCAGTACTTC
TRBV14,TRBJ2-1,-,-,CASSQGVAGGEQFF,TGTGCCAGCAGCCAAGGAGTCGCCGGGGGTGAGCAGTTCTTC
TRBV27,TRBJ2-7,-,many,CASSLTGQTWYF,TGTGCCAGCAGTTTAACAGGACAGACCTGGTACTTC
TRBV10-3,TRBJ2-7,-,-,CAISPGAGPPYEQYF,TGTGCCATCAGTCCCGGAGCCGGTCCCCCCTACGAGCAGTACTTC
TRBV9,TRBJ2-1,TRBD1,-,CASSVNPGQELYNEQFF,TGTGCCAGCAGCGTAAACCCGGGACAGGAATTATACAATGAGCAGTTCTTC
TRBV6-1,TRBJ2-5,-,-,CANSVVGETQYF,TGTGCCAACAGCGTCGTCGGAGAGACCCAGTACTTC
TRBV20-1,TRBJ2-3,-,-,CSAAKTITDAQYF,TGCAGTGCTGCCAAAACGATCACAGATGCGCAGTATTTT
TRBV9,TRBJ2-3,-,-,CASTLYPEGADTQYF,TGTGCCAGCACCCTTTACCCAGAAGGAGCAGATACGCAGTATTTT
TRBV20-1,TRBJ2-3,TRBD2,-,CSASLGLGPSTDTQYF,TGCAGTGCTAGCCTCGGACTAGGTCCTTCCACAGATACGCAGTATTTT
TRBV9,TRBJ2-7,-,-,CASSVGDSKSYEQYF,TGTGCCAGCAGCGTAGGTGACTCGAAGTCCTACGAGCAGTACTTC
TRBV5-6,TRBJ2-7,TRBD2,-,CASSPRLASYNEQYF,TGTGCCAGCAGCCCAAGACTAGCCAGCTACAATGAGCAGTACTTC
TRBV20-1,TRBJ2-1,-,few,CSASSGTPDYNEQFF,TGCAGTGCTAGTAGTGGGACTCCAGATTACAATGAGCAGTTCTTC
TRBV6-6,TRBJ2-3,TRBD2,-,CASSYSGRARTDTQYF,TGTGCCAGCAGTTACAGCGGGAGGGCTCGCACAGATACGCAGTATTTT
TRBV4-2,TRBJ2-2,-,-,CASSRLGGDRSNTGELFF,TGTGCCAGCAGCCGACTCGGGGGGGACAGAAGCAACACCGGGGAGCTGTTTTTT
TRBV3-1,TRBJ1-2,-,-,CASSQDSGDYGYTF,TGTGCCAGCAGCCAAGACAGTGGGGACTATGGCTACACCTTC
TRBV5-5,TRBJ2-1,TRBD1,-,CASSLGGQASYEQFF,TGCGCCAGCAGCTTGGGGGGACAGGCTTCCTACGAGCAGTTCTTC
TRBV12-3/TRBV12-4,TRBJ1-1,TRBD1,few,CASSVDRGTRAFF,TGTGCCAGCAGTGTCGACAGGGGGACGCGAGCTTTCTTT
TRBV12-3/TRBV12-4,TRBJ2-3,TRBD2,-,CASIAGTSGLDTQYF,TGTGCCAGCATCGCCGGGACTAGCGGGCTAGATACGCAGTATTTT
TRBV5-1,TRBJ2-4,TRBD1,-,CASSKGQGGDIQYF,TGCGCCAGCAGCAAGGGACAGGGGGGGGACATTCAGTACTTC
TRBV12-3/TRBV12-4,TRBJ2-3,-,many,CASSPRDTQYF,TGTGCCAGCAGTCCCCGGGATACGCAGTATTTT
TRBV29-1,TRBJ2-1,TRBD1,-,CSGRQGEETQFF,TGCAGCGGAAGACAGGGGGAAGAGACCCAGTTCTTC
TRBV9,TRBJ2-5,-,-,CAGSLRPTLEQYF,TGTGCCGGCAGCCTTAGACCCACTTTAGAGCAGTACTTC
TRBV7-2,TRBJ2-7,-,-,CASSLEQGRYEQYF,TGTGCCAGCAGCTTAGAGCAGGGGAGGTACGAGCAGTACTTC
TRBV12-3/TRBV12-4,TRBJ2-1,TRBD2,few,CASSRTSGGPPNEQFF,TGTGCCAGCAGCCGGACTAGCGGGGGCCCCCCCAATGAGCAGTTCTTC